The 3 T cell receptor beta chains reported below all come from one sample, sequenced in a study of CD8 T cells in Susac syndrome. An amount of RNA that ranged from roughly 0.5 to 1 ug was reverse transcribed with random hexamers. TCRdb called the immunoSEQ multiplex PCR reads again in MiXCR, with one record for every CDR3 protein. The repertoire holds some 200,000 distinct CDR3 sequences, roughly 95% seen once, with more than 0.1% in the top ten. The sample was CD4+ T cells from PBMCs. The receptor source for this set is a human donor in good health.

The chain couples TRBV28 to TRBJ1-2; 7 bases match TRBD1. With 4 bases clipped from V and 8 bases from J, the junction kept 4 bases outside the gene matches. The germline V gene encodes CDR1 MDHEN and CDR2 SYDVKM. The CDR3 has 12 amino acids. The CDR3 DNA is TGTGCCAGCAGTTCCACAGGGGAAGGCTACACCTTC. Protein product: CASSSTGEGYTF.

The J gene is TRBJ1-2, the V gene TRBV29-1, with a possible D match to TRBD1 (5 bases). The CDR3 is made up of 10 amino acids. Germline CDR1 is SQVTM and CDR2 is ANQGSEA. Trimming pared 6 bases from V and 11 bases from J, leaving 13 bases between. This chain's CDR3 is CSVDDRHYTF. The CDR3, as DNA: TGCAGCGTCGATGACAGACATTACACCTTC.

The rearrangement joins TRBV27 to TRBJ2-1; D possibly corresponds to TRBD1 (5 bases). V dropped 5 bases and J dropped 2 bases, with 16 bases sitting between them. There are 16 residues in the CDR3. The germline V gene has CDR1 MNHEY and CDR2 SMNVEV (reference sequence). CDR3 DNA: TGTGCCAGCAGTCAAACTACAGGTCGAGCCTACAATGAGCAGTTCTTC. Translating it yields CASSQTTGRAYNEQFF.